The subject of this entry is one TCR beta chain. As yet, its antigen is unknown. The DNA is omitted, as the CDR3 cannot be located on it reliably, and the CDR3 follows TCRdb's listing. CDR1 is SGHAT, CDR2 FQNNGV, per germline. Inclusive of both ends, the CDR3 amounts to 15 amino acids. A modified ARM-PCR protocol with three rounds of nested PCR amplified TCRbeta. In TCRdb, the multiplex PCR reads were re-called with MiXCR into one record per CDR3 protein. The sample has 80,000 to 130,000 distinct CDR3 sequences, approximately 60% seen once. The data were taken from a study of tumor and adjacent non-tumor tissue in lung cancer. Study-wide findings and caveats: Higher tumor TCR diversity was associated with shorter survival.

This sample's RNA came from whole unsorted tissue. This non-tumor lung sample came from over 3 cm beyond the tumor edge. The sample was distant non-tumor lung tissue. This receptor was identified in a man aged 30-40 years with non-small cell lung cancer. The chain has TRBV11-2 and TRBJ2-1; TRBD2 is the table's D call and was not checked against the DNA. The CDR3 sequence: CASSFASGSANEQLF.